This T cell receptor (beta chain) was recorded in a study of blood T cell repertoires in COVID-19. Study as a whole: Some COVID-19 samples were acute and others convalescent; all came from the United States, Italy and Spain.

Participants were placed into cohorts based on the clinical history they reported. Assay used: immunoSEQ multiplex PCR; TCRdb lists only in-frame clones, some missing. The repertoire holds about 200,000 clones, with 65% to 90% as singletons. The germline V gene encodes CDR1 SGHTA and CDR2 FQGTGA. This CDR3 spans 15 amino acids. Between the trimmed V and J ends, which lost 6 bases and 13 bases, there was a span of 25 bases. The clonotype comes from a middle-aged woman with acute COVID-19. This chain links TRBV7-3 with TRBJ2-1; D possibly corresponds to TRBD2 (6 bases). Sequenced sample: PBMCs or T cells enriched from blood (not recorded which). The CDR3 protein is CASRLRDSGSHKQFF. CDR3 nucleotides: TGTGCCAGCAGACTCCGGGACTCCGGGTCCCACAAACAGTTCTTC.